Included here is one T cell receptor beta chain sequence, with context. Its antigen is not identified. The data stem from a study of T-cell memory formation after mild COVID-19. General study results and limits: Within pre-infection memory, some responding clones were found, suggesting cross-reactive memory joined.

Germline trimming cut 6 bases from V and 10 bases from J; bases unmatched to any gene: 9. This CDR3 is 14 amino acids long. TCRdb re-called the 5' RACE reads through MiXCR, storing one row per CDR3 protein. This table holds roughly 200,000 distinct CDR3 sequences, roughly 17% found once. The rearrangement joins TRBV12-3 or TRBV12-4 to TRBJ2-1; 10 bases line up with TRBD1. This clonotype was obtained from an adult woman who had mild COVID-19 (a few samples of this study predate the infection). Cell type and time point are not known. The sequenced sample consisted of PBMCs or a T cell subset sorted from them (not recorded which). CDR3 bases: TGTGCCAGCAGGCCCGGGACAGGGGCGGGAGAGCAGTTCTTC. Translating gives CASRPGTGAGEQFF.